Each of the 4 T cell receptor beta chains below was sequenced from the same sample in a study of shared clonotypes between healthy human individuals. Repertoires were generated with immunoSEQ multiplex PCR, while TCRdb's copy carries only in-frame clones and drops some. The table includes about 2.3 million clones, about 90% detected once. Sequencing was performed on naive CD4+ T cells from PBMCs. Regarding subset: CD45RA+ positively selected. Source of these receptors: a young man in good health. Some clones in this sample may be carry-over from other donors' samples.

The CDR3 here is CASSLVSWYGQGRTGELFF. Written as DNA, the CDR3 is TGTGCCAGCAGCTTAGTCAGTTGGTACGGACAGGGGAGAACCGGGGAGCTGTTTTTT. J is TRBJ2-2 and V is TRBV7-3; 9 bases are shared with TRBD1. There are 19 residues in the CDR3. V shed 2 bases, J shed 5 bases, and the junction held 15 bases outside the gene matches. The germline gives CDR1 SGHTA, CDR2 FQGTGA.

This sequence joins TRBV5-4 and TRBJ1-3; 8 bases fit TRBD1. The CDR3 extends over 16 amino acids. CDR1 and CDR2 (germline): SGHNT, YYREEE (reference sequence). The V gene end was trimmed by 0 bases and the J gene end by 2 bases; junction bases not matched to a gene: 4. The CDR3 protein is CASSLARQGTGNTIYF. CDR3 bases: TGTGCCAGCAGCTTGGCACGACAGGGGACTGGAAACACCATATATTTT.

The chain recombines TRBV2 with TRBJ2-5; no clear D. Germline V gene data show CDR1 as SNHLY and CDR2 as FYNNEI. V lost 4 bases to trimming and J lost 2 bases, with 14 bases between them. The CDR3 runs to 15 residues. In DNA form, the CDR3 reads TGTGCCAGCAGTGGACTGATACTGAGACAAGAGACCCAGTACTTC. This translates into CASSGLILRQETQYF.

This clone has a single count. Other DNA sequences in the same sample also yield this CDR3. V gene TRBV18 combines with J gene TRBJ1-5; 7 positions agree with TRBD1. The ends lost 3 bases at V and 0 bases at J; junction bases unmatched: 5. The CDR3 totals 16 residues. Germline V gene sequence: CDR1 KGHSH, CDR2 LQKENI. The DNA of the CDR3 is TGTGCCAGCTCACCGCTAGGGACAGCTAGCAATCAGCCCCAGCATTTT. Amino acids: CASSPLGTASNQPQHF.